This entry lists 13 T cell receptor beta chains sequenced from one sample in a study of shared clonotypes between healthy human individuals. Profiling relied on immunoSEQ multiplex PCR, and the TCRdb table lists in-frame clones only, not all of them. Counted here are over a million clones, around 97% occurring once; the ten biggest clones make up 0.95% to 1.5%. Sequencing was carried out using naive CD4+ T cells sorted from blood. Noted subset: CD45RA+ positively selected. Receptors originate from a man younger than 40 in good health.

CDR3 protein: CASSLTGTSYLGEQFF. CDR3 bases: TGTGCCAGCAGCTTAACCGGGACTAGCTATCTTGGTGAGCAGTTCTTC. The chain employs TRBV7-3 and TRBJ2-1, with 9 bases identical to TRBD2. The CDR3 runs 16 residues. The germline V gene encodes CDR1 SGHTA and CDR2 FQGTGA. The V and J ends lost 0 bases and 9 bases, in that order; junction bases with no gene match: 9.

V and J are TRBV5-1 and TRBJ2-1; 9 bases align to TRBD2. CDR1 is SGHRS, CDR2 YFSETQ, per germline. This CDR3 has 13 amino acids. V trimming: 5 bases; J trimming: 6 bases; junction bases outside the gene matches: 3. The CDR3 DNA reads TGCGCCAGCAGATATAGCGGGAGCAATGAGCAGTTCTTC. Translated: CASRYSGSNEQFF.

This clone showed up just once. The chain links TRBV7-9 to TRBJ2-7, with D possibly TRBD2 on 5 matching bases. CDR3 length: 14 residues. Trimming removed 5 bases from V and 4 bases from J, with 15 bases in between. Germline V lookup: CDR1 SEHNR, CDR2 FQNEAQ (reference sequence). The CDR3: CASSPTGLGYEQYF. As DNA, the CDR3 is TGTGCCAGCAGCCCGACTGGACTGGGATACGAGCAGTACTTC.

The J gene is TRBJ1-5, the V gene TRBV19; D gene ambiguous. Trimming pared 6 bases from V and 7 bases from J, leaving 10 bases between. The CDR3 is made up of 12 amino acids. From germline, CDR1 is LNHDA and CDR2 SQIVND (reference sequence). CDR3 loop: CASSDTQQPQHF. CDR3 DNA: TGTGCCAGTAGCGATACCCAACAGCCCCAGCATTTT. The variable domain in full, completed from reference TRBV19 and TRBJ1-5, reads DGGITQSPKYLFRKEGQNVTLSCEQNLNHDAMYWYRQDPGQGLRLIYYSQIVNDFQKGDIAEGYSVSREKKESFPLTVTSAQKNPTAFYLCASSDTQQPQHFGDGTRLSIL.

Concerning this clone: The same CDR3 also results from other DNA sequences found in this sample. This rearrangement joins TRBV28 to TRBJ2-7; D may correspond to TRBD1 or TRBD2 (5 bases each). Per the germline V gene, CDR1 is MDHEN and CDR2 is SYDVKM. V was shortened by 6 bases and J by 3 bases, with 12 bases between the two germline ends. This CDR3 contains 13 residues. The CDR3 sequence: CASRGDGYYEQYF. The CDR3 nucleotides read TGTGCCAGCAGGGGGGACGGGTACTACGAGCAGTACTTC.

The rearrangement uses TRBV19 and TRBJ1-2; 9 bases are shared with TRBD1. This CDR3 has 16 amino acids. Unmatched junction bases numbered 7, after V lost 4 bases and J lost 1 base. Per germline, CDR1 LNHDA and CDR2 SQIVND (reference sequence). CDR3 region: CASSTQGAIINYGYTF. DNA for the CDR3: TGTGCCAGTAGTACACAGGGGGCGATTATTAACTATGGCTACACCTTC.

The rearrangement links TRBV9 to TRBJ1-2; possible D gene TRBD1, 5 bases. Per germline, CDR1 SGDLS and CDR2 YYNGEE. This CDR3 contains 19 residues. V was cut by 4 bases and J by 0 bases, with 25 bases left in between. The CDR3 loop reads CASSIRGPRPTFTNYGYTF. The CDR3, as DNA: TGTGCCAGCAGCATAAGGGGCCCACGTCCGACATTTACTAACTATGGCTACACCTTC.

The J gene is TRBJ2-5, the V gene TRBV11-3; TRBD2 might be the D (5 bases). V was cut by 5 bases and J by 2 bases, with 9 bases left in between. The CDR3 spans 13 residues. The V gene's germline CDR1 is SGHNT and CDR2 YENEEA. The CDR3 nucleotides read TGTGCCAGCAGCGAGGGTCGGCAAGAGACCCAGTACTTC. Residues: CASSEGRQETQYF.

This clone was seen once. The V call is TRBV7-2, the J call TRBJ2-1, with 11 nucleotides matching TRBD2. CDR3 size: 15 residues. V was clipped by 4 bases and J by 4 bases; unmatched bases: 3. Per germline, CDR1 SGHTA and CDR2 FQGNSA. The CDR3 sequence is CASSWGTSGYNEQFF. CDR3 nucleotides: TGTGCCAGCAGCTGGGGGACTAGCGGATACAATGAGCAGTTCTTC.

V is TRBV7-9 and J is TRBJ2-7; 7 nucleotides line up with TRBD1. J lost 0 bases, V lost 5 bases, and 13 bases had no gene match. The CDR3 contains 17 residues. From germline, CDR1 is SEHNR and CDR2 FQNEAQ (reference sequence). The DNA for the CDR3 is TGTGCCAGCAGCCTCAAAGCAGGGACAGCCTACTCCTACGAGCAGTACTTC. Amino acid sequence: CASSLKAGTAYSYEQYF.

This rearrangement joins TRBV29-1 to TRBJ2-1, with 9 bases aligning to TRBD1. This CDR3 is 16 amino acids long. Germline V gene data show CDR1 as SQVTM and CDR2 as ANQGSEA. V shed 0 bases and J 2 bases; nucleotides not matched to a gene: 5. The CDR3 loop reads CSVEDGTGGAYNEQFF. The CDR3, as DNA: TGCAGCGTTGAAGATGGTACAGGGGGCGCCTACAATGAGCAGTTCTTC.

A remark on this clone: The identical CDR3 is also encoded by other nucleotide sequences in the sample. This chain connects TRBV18 to TRBJ2-6, with D tentatively TRBD2 (6 bases). The germline V gene has CDR1 KGHSH and CDR2 LQKENI. This CDR3 contains 17 residues. Trimming took 2 bases from V and 0 from J, leaving 11 bases between them. CDR3 in DNA: TGTGCCAGCTCACCATTGGGGGGATCCTCTGGGGCCAACGTCCTGACTTTC. Translated: CASSPLGGSSGANVLTF.

This chain joins TRBV6-5 and TRBJ2-5; the D call may be TRBD1 or TRBD2 (6 bases each). Trimming left V 2 bases short and J 0 bases short, with 13 bases between. The CDR3 extends over 16 amino acids. Germline CDR1 MNHEY, CDR2 SVGAGI. The CDR3 DNA is TGTGCCAGCAGTTACACGGGGGCTACGTACCAAGAGACCCAGTACTTC. It is translated as CASSYTGATYQETQYF.